This T cell receptor beta chain was sequenced during a study of T-cell reconstitution after alpha-beta-depleted transplantation in children. As to this clonotype: Its matching antigen is unknown.

TCRbeta library preparation incorporated unique molecular identifiers. TCRdb re-called the PCR reads through MiXCR, storing one row per CDR3 protein. The table lists 400,000 to 450,000 distinct CDR3 sequences, 43% of them singletons. Whole-study findings and limits: Several hundred rapidly expanded clones from non-depleted graft cells reportedly supplied alpha-beta T cells about two months post-transplant.

The V end lost 5 bases, the J end lost 3 bases, and 7 bases lay between the germline ends. The CDR3 runs 12 residues. CDR1 is SNHLY, CDR2 FYNNEI, per germline. Sequenced here: PBMCs, sampled before TCRalphabeta/CD19-depleted stem cell transplant. The TCR originated in a girl aged 2 to 9 with aplastic anemia, due to receive a stem cell transplant. The rearrangement links TRBV2 to TRBJ2-5, with D hard to call. The CDR3 DNA reads as TGTGCCAGCAGTCAACTGGAAGAGACCCAGTACTTC. Protein product: CASSQLEETQYF.